The rows below give T cell receptor beta chains drawn from one sample of a study of shared clonotypes between healthy human individuals. Libraries were prepared by immunoSEQ multiplex PCR; TCRdb keeps only in-frame clonotypes and omits some of them. Here the sample spans over 1.5 million clones, about 98% being singletons. The specimen was naive CD4+ T cells sorted from blood. These receptors were collected from a man aged 25 to 40 in good health. Both conserved end residues are part of each CDR3. A D gene is named only where the DNA matches it firmly. Some rows mark clone size as missing; the rest say once, few, many or name a class of expanded clone.

cdr3_aa: CAIRPPGSYEQYF
cdr3_nt: TGTGCCATCAGACCTCCAGGGAGCTACGAGCAGTACTTC
d_call: .
v_call: TRBV10-3
clone_size: once
j_call: TRBJ2-7

cdr3_aa: CASSFGAGPFSGNTIYF
cdr3_nt: TGTGCCAGCAGTTTCGGGGCAGGGCCATTCTCTGGAAACACCATATATTTT
d_call: .
v_call: TRBV27
clone_size: .
j_call: TRBJ1-3

cdr3_aa: CASSSDGLSNQPQHF
cdr3_nt: TGCGCCAGCAGCTCGGACGGACTTAGCAATCAGCCCCAGCATTTT
d_call: .
v_call: TRBV5-1
clone_size: .
j_call: TRBJ1-5

cdr3_aa: CASSQGGTPVEAQQYF
cdr3_nt: TGTGCCAGCAGTCAGGGGGGTACCCCGGTCGAAGCACAGCAGTACTTC
d_call: .
v_call: TRBV5-4
clone_size: .
j_call: TRBJ2-7

cdr3_aa: CASSGQDRYGANVLTF
cdr3_nt: TGTGCCAGCAGTGGACAAGACAGGTACGGGGCCAACGTCCTGACTTTC
d_call: .
v_call: TRBV6-1
clone_size: .
j_call: TRBJ2-6

cdr3_aa: CASSPEGTSYEQYF
cdr3_nt: TGCGCCAGCAGTCCCGAGGGGACTTCCTACGAGCAGTACTTC
d_call: .
v_call: TRBV5-1
clone_size: .
j_call: TRBJ2-7

cdr3_aa: CASSWGLAADNEQFF
cdr3_nt: TGCGCCAGCAGCTGGGGGCTAGCGGCCGACAATGAGCAGTTCTTC
d_call: .
v_call: TRBV5-1
clone_size: once
j_call: TRBJ2-1

cdr3_aa: CASSQTGPANYGYTF
cdr3_nt: TGCGCCAGCAGCCAAACAGGTCCCGCTAACTATGGCTACACCTTC
d_call: .
v_call: TRBV4-1
clone_size: .
j_call: TRBJ1-2

cdr3_aa: CASSLSDIQYF
cdr3_nt: TGTGCCAGCAGCTTAAGTGACATTCAGTACTTC
d_call: .
v_call: TRBV7-9
clone_size: .
j_call: TRBJ2-4

cdr3_aa: CASSQRSNEKLFF
cdr3_nt: TGCGCCAGCAGCCAAAGGTCTAATGAAAAACTGTTTTTT
d_call: .
v_call: TRBV4-1
clone_size: .
j_call: TRBJ1-4

cdr3_aa: CASSLVRNTEAFF
cdr3_nt: TGCGCCAGCAGCTTGGTACGGAACACTGAAGCTTTCTTT
d_call: .
v_call: TRBV5-1
clone_size: once
j_call: TRBJ1-1

cdr3_aa: CASSVEEVNLNTEAFF
cdr3_nt: TGTGCCAGCAGCGTAGAAGAAGTGAACCTGAACACTGAAGCTTTCTTT
d_call: .
v_call: TRBV9
clone_size: .
j_call: TRBJ1-1

cdr3_aa: CASRRDQGGQPQHF
cdr3_nt: TGTGCCAGCAGAAGGGACCAGGGAGGTCAGCCCCAGCATTTT
d_call: .
v_call: TRBV2
clone_size: .
j_call: TRBJ1-5

cdr3_aa: CASSLKGASLYEQYF
cdr3_nt: TGTGCCAGCAGCTTGAAGGGGGCTAGTCTCTACGAGCAGTACTTC
d_call: TRBD1
v_call: TRBV5-4
clone_size: .
j_call: TRBJ2-7

cdr3_aa: CASKRTSADTQYF
cdr3_nt: TGTGCCAGCAAAAGGACTAGCGCAGATACGCAGTATTTT
d_call: TRBD2
v_call: TRBV6-5
clone_size: .
j_call: TRBJ2-3

cdr3_aa: CASSLGTGYQPQHF
cdr3_nt: TGTGCCAGCAGCTTAGGCACAGGGTATCAGCCCCAGCATTTT
d_call: .
v_call: TRBV5-8
clone_size: .
j_call: TRBJ1-5

cdr3_aa: CASSHLVRSGELFF
cdr3_nt: TGCGCCAGCAGCCATCTAGTACGAAGCGGGGAGCTGTTTTTT
d_call: .
v_call: TRBV4-1
clone_size: .
j_call: TRBJ2-2

cdr3_aa: CASSLRPGAQETQYF
cdr3_nt: TGTGCCAGCAGCCTCCGCCCAGGGGCCCAAGAGACCCAGTACTTC
d_call: .
v_call: TRBV5-6
clone_size: .
j_call: TRBJ2-5

cdr3_aa: CATAGQLNTEAFF
cdr3_nt: TGCGCCACCGCGGGGCAATTGAACACTGAAGCTTTCTTT
d_call: .
v_call: TRBV5-1
clone_size: .
j_call: TRBJ1-1

cdr3_aa: CASRIMSASTDTQYF
cdr3_nt: TGCGCCAGCAGAATCATGAGTGCTAGCACAGATACGCAGTATTTT
d_call: .
v_call: TRBV10-2
clone_size: .
j_call: TRBJ2-3

cdr3_aa: CASIQGTAFF
cdr3_nt: TGTGCCAGTATTCAGGGTACGGCTTTCTTT
d_call: .
v_call: TRBV19
clone_size: once
j_call: TRBJ1-1

cdr3_aa: CASSPEGQSPPGTF
cdr3_nt: TGCGCCAGCAGCCCAGAAGGACAGTCGCCACCAGGAACCTTC
d_call: .
v_call: TRBV5-1
clone_size: .
j_call: TRBJ1-2

cdr3_aa: CASSPSDRTYEQYF
cdr3_nt: TGTGCCAGCAGCCCTTCCGACAGGACCTACGAGCAGTACTTC
d_call: .
v_call: TRBV5-8
clone_size: .
j_call: TRBJ2-7

cdr3_aa: CASSESTGRGQPQHF
cdr3_nt: TGTGCCAGCAGTGAGTCGACAGGGAGAGGGCAGCCCCAGCATTTT
d_call: TRBD1
v_call: TRBV2
clone_size: .
j_call: TRBJ1-5

cdr3_aa: CASSLRGHEGNTEAFF
cdr3_nt: TGTGCCAGCAGCTTAAGGGGCCACGAAGGGAACACTGAAGCTTTCTTT
d_call: .
v_call: TRBV7-3
clone_size: .
j_call: TRBJ1-1

cdr3_aa: CASSKRGTGHGEQYF
cdr3_nt: TGTGCCAGCAGCAAACGAGGGACGGGCCACGGCGAGCAGTACTTC
d_call: .
v_call: TRBV25-1
clone_size: .
j_call: TRBJ2-7

cdr3_aa: CASSPQLNNEQFF
cdr3_nt: TGTGCCAGCTCACCACAACTAAACAATGAGCAGTTCTTC
d_call: .
v_call: TRBV18
clone_size: once
j_call: TRBJ2-1

cdr3_aa: CASSLEVPSGKGTDTQYF
cdr3_nt: TGTGCCAGCAGCTTAGAAGTTCCTAGCGGGAAGGGGACAGATACGCAGTATTTT
d_call: TRBD2
v_call: TRBV7-6
clone_size: .
j_call: TRBJ2-3

cdr3_aa: CASSAGTDRYNEQFF
cdr3_nt: TGTGCTAGCAGCGCCGGGACAGACAGATACAATGAGCAGTTCTTC
d_call: TRBD1
v_call: TRBV7-7
clone_size: .
j_call: TRBJ2-1

cdr3_aa: CASSEVVSTGELFF
cdr3_nt: TGTGCCAGCAGTGAGGTAGTTAGCACCGGGGAGCTGTTTTTT
d_call: .
v_call: TRBV2
clone_size: .
j_call: TRBJ2-2

cdr3_aa: CSVEDSDLAASTDTQYF
cdr3_nt: TGCAGCGTTGAAGATTCCGATCTAGCGGCTAGCACAGATACGCAGTATTTT
d_call: TRBD2
v_call: TRBV29-1
clone_size: .
j_call: TRBJ2-3